This TCR beta chain originates from a study of human thymus T cells. The CDR3 has 15 amino acids. V was cut by 3 bases and J by 2 bases, with 13 bases left in between. Germline V CDR1 and CDR2: KGHSH, LQKENI. Resections removed during corrective heart surgery provided the thymus tissue used. Donors were healthy Finnish babies undergoing corrective operations for congenital heart defects. To note about this clone: As yet, its antigen is unknown.

Overall study findings and caveats: Thymic and blood repertoires appeared to display a bias in their usage of V and J genes. Reports from related research described highly overlapping thymic repertoires among unrelated individuals.

Produced via immunoSEQ multiplex PCR; TCRdb's table is partial and in-frame only. The sample contains roughly 130,000 clones, around 94% of which appear only once. The chain uses TRBV18 and TRBJ2-5; a possible D gene is TRBD2 (7 bases). Sample: thymus tissue. The source is a boy younger than two with a congenital heart defect but otherwise immunologically healthy. For the CDR3, the DNA is TGTGCCAGCTCACCTGGTGAGGGGGGGCAAGAGACCCAGTACTTC. The encoded protein is CASSPGEGGQETQYF.